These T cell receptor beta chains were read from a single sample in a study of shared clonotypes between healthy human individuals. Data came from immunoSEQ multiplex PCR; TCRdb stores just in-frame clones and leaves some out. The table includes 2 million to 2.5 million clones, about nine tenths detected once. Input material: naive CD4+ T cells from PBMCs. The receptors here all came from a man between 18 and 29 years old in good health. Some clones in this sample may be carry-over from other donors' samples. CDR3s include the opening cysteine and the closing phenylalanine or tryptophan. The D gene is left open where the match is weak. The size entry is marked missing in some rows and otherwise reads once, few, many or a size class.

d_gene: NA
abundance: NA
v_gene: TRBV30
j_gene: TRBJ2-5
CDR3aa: CAWSEGRRETQYF
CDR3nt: TGTGCCTGGAGTGAGGGCAGGAGGGAGACCCAGTACTTC

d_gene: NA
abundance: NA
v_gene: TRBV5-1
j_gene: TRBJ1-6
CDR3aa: CASSSGQMNSPLHF
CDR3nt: TGCGCCAGCAGCTCGGGGCAGATGAATTCACCCCTCCACTTT

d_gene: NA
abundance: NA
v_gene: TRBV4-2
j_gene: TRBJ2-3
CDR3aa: CASSQEVTGDTQYF
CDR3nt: TGTGCCAGCAGCCAAGAGGTAACGGGAGATACGCAGTATTTT

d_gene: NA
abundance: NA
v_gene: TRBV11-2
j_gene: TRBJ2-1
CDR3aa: CASSLVVSGSGREQFF
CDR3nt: TGTGCCAGCAGCTTAGTGGTCTCGGGATCCGGCCGGGAGCAGTTCTTC

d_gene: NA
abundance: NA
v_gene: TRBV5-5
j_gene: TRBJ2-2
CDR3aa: CASSLSGSLVTGELFF
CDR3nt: TGTGCCAGCAGCTTATCCGGGAGTTTGGTCACCGGGGAGCTGTTTTTT

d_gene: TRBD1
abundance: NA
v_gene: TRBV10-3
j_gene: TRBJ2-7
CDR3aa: CATWDRGPYEQYF
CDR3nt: TGTGCCACATGGGACAGGGGACCCTACGAGCAGTACTTC

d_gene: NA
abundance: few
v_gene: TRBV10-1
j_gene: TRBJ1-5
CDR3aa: CASSEWANNSNQPQHF
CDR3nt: TGCGCCAGCAGTGAGTGGGCTAACAATAGCAATCAGCCCCAGCATTTT

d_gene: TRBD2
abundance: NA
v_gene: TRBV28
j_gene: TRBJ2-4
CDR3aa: CASRTSGRDKNIQYF
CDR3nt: TGTGCCAGCAGGACTAGCGGGAGGGACAAAAACATTCAGTACTTC

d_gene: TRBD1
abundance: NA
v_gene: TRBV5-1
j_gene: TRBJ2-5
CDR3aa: CASSVPTGSGETQYF
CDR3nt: TGCGCCAGCAGTGTCCCGACAGGGAGTGGAGAGACCCAGTACTTC

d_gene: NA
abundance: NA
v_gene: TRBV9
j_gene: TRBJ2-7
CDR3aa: CASSVGGISYEQYF
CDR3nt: TGTGCCAGCAGCGTAGGAGGCATCTCCTACGAGCAGTACTTC

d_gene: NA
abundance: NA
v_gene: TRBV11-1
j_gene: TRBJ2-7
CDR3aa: CASSLEEGYEQYF
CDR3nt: TGTGCCAGCAGCTTAGAGGAGGGCTACGAGCAGTACTTC

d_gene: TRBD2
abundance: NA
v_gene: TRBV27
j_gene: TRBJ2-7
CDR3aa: CASSWTSGVTYEQYF
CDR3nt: TGTGCCAGCAGTTGGACTAGCGGGGTTACCTACGAGCAGTACTTC

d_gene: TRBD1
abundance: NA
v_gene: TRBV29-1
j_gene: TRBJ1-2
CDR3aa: CSVRTWLGGSGYTF
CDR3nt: TGCAGCGTCCGAACGTGGCTAGGGGGCAGCGGCTACACCTTC

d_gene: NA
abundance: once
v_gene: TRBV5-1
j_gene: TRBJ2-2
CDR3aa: CASTGTAQTNTGELFF
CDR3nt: TGCGCCAGCACCGGGACGGCCCAAACGAACACCGGGGAGCTGTTTTTT